A single sample gave rise to the 26 T cell receptor beta chains below, sequenced in a study of cytomegalovirus exposure and HLA in healthy donors listed by TCRdb under 2017. Preparation of the library involved the immunoSEQ multiplex PCR assay. The multiplex PCR relied on a mix of 60 forward primers for TCR Vbeta segments and 13 reverse primers for TCR Jbeta segments. This immuneACCESS table, as held by TCRdb, lists in-frame sequences with V and J called but not all clones. Of the missing ones, under half trace to an unresolved V gene in checked studies; the others have no known cause. The table for this sample lists 150,000 to 200,000 clones. The top ten clones comprise around 1.4% of the sample. The sequencing sample was made of PBMCs. The receptors were gathered from a woman in her sixties in good health and CMV-seronegative.

This chain joins TRBV9 and TRBJ2-3, with TRBD2 matching 7 bases. This CDR3 spans 16 amino acids. V trimming: 6 bases; J trimming: 0 bases; junction bases outside the gene matches: 10. CDR1 SGDLS and CDR2 YYNGEE come from the germline V gene. The CDR3 DNA reads as TGTGCCAGCACCCAGGGCGGGGGAGTTAGCACAGATACGCAGTATTTT. Translated, it gives CASTQGGGVSTDTQYF.

The rearrangement joins TRBV5-1 to TRBJ1-4; D perhaps matches TRBD1 (6 bases). The CDR3 has 18 residues. CDR1 is SGHRS, CDR2 YFSETQ, per germline. V dropped 4 bases and J dropped 0 bases, with 19 bases sitting between them. This chain's CDR3 is CASSLRTATYATNEKLFF. CDR3 bases: TGCGCCAGCAGCCTCCGGACAGCCACTTATGCAACTAATGAAAAACTGTTTTTT.

The chain uses TRBV10-3 and TRBJ1-2; TRBD1 agrees at 8 bases. The V segment lost 6 bases and the J segment 6 bases; nucleotides outside the gene matches: 9. The CDR3 totals 14 residues. Germline V gene lookup returns CDR1 ENHRY and CDR2 SYGVKD. Here the CDR3 reads CAISGTGTGDGYTF. CDR3 bases: TGTGCCATCAGCGGTACGGGGACAGGCGATGGCTACACCTTC.

This sequence joins TRBV15 and TRBJ2-7, with D maybe TRBD2 (6 bases). The V and J ends lost 1 base and 2 bases respectively, with 15 bases between them. The germline CDR1 and CDR2 sequences are LNHNV and YYDKDF (reference sequence). The CDR3 has 16 amino acids. The CDR3 region has the DNA TGTGCCACCAGCAGAGTGTTGGCTAGCGTAGCCTACGAGCAGTACTTC. Translation gives CATSRVLASVAYEQYF. Supplemented by reference TRBV15 and TRBJ2-7, the full variable domain reads DAMVIQNPRYQVTQFGKPVTLSCSQTLNHNVMYWYQQKSSQAPKLLFHYYDKDFNNEADTPDNFQSRRPNTSFCFLDIRSPGLGDTAMYLCATSRVLASVAYEQYFGPGTRLTVT.

The J gene is TRBJ2-2, the V gene TRBV7-6; no reliable D call. CDR3 length: 14 amino acids. Trimming took 3 bases from V and 6 from J, leaving 11 bases between them. From germline, CDR1 is SGHVS and CDR2 FNYEAQ. The CDR3: CASSLLSVPGELFF. The CDR3 DNA reads as TGTGCCAGCAGCTTGTTGAGCGTTCCCGGGGAGCTGTTTTTT.

The V call is TRBV6-5, the J call TRBJ1-1, with unresolved D. The germline gives CDR1 MNHEY, CDR2 SVGAGI. V was pared by 4 bases and J by 4 bases, with 13 bases between. The CDR3 totals 14 residues. Here the CDR3 reads CASSFDSFGTEAFF. CDR3 coding DNA: TGTGCCAGCAGTTTTGACTCCTTCGGCACTGAAGCTTTCTTT.

The J gene is TRBJ2-1, the V gene TRBV6-5, with D perhaps matching TRBD2 (6 bases). Trimming pared 0 bases from V and 12 bases from J, leaving 12 bases between. Germline values: CDR1 MNHEY, CDR2 SVGAGI. The CDR3 runs to 13 residues. CDR3 sequence reads: CASSYSEGRGQFF. The CDR3, as DNA: TGTGCCAGCAGTTACTCGGAGGGCCGGGGGCAGTTCTTC.

The chain has TRBV2 and TRBJ2-1, with D tentatively TRBD2 (6 bases). There are 19 residues in the CDR3. Germline V gene data show CDR1 as SNHLY and CDR2 as FYNNEI. V shed 5 bases and J shed 3 bases, with 26 bases lying between them. Here the CDR3 DNA reads TGTGCCAGCAGTTTGGTGTTAGCGGCAAGTCTGAGTAGCTACAATGAGCAGTTCTTC. Amino acid sequence: CASSLVLAASLSSYNEQFF.

The chain joins TRBV7-9 to TRBJ2-3; 8 bases align to TRBD2. Germline loops: CDR1 SEHNR, CDR2 FQNEAQ (reference sequence). This CDR3 comprises 16 residues. The V and J ends lost 5 bases and 2 bases, in that order; junction bases with no gene match: 9. In nucleotides, the CDR3 is TGTGCCAGCAGCCCCCCAAGCGGGAGTTTCACAGATACGCAGTATTTT. This translates into CASSPPSGSFTDTQYF.

CDR3 region: CAIKTSFSGNEQFF. The CDR3 DNA sequence: TGTGCCATCAAGACTAGTTTTTCGGGCAATGAGCAGTTCTTC. The V gene is TRBV10-3, the J gene TRBJ2-1; weak D call: TRBD2 (6 bases). From germline, CDR1 is ENHRY and CDR2 SYGVKD. The CDR3 consists of 14 residues. Trimming shortened V by 7 bases and J by 6 bases, and 16 bases separated the two germline ends.

V is TRBV7-9 and J is TRBJ1-5; D perhaps matches TRBD1 (5 bases). CDR1 and CDR2 from the germline V gene are SEHNR and FQNEAQ (reference sequence). V was trimmed by 5 bases and J by 11 bases, leaving 10 bases between them. The length of the CDR3 is 11 residues. Here the CDR3 reads CASSMTDSQHF. The CDR3 DNA follows: TGTGCCAGCAGCATGACAGACTCCCAGCATTTT.

The rearrangement uses TRBV27 and TRBJ2-7; possibly TRBD1 for D (6 bases). V was cut by 1 base and J by 5 bases, with 18 bases left in between. The germline V gene has CDR1 MNHEY and CDR2 SMNVEV (reference sequence). The CDR3 spans 16 residues. The CDR3 protein is CASSLWAGTLKDEQYF. In nucleotides, the CDR3 is TGTGCCAGCAGTTTATGGGCCGGGACACTAAAAGACGAGCAGTACTTC.

On this clone itself: This same CDR3 is encoded by further DNA sequences in the sample. The chain combines TRBV5-1 with TRBJ1-1, with a weak D call TRBD1 (5 bases). V was shortened by 2 bases and J by 1 base, with 6 bases between the two germline ends. This CDR3 comprises 13 residues. CDR1 and CDR2 (germline): SGHRS, YFSETQ. DNA for the CDR3: TGCGCCAGCAGCTTAGGGGAGAACACTGAAGCTTTCTTT. It translates to CASSLGENTEAFF. The variable domain in full, completed from reference TRBV5-1 and TRBJ1-1, reads KAGVTQTPRYLIKTRGQQVTLSCSPISGHRSVSWYQQTPGQGLQFLFEYFSETQRNKGNFPGRFSGRQFSNSRSEMNVSTLELGDSALYLCASSLGENTEAFFGQGTRLTVV.

The chain couples TRBV5-5 to TRBJ2-7; perhaps TRBD2 as D (5 bases). CDR3 size: 14 residues. Trimming took 3 bases from V and 7 from J, leaving 17 bases between them. CDR1 is SGHKS and CDR2 is YYEKEE in the germline V gene (reference sequence). The CDR3 DNA reads as TGTGCCAGCAGCTCCTGGTTCGGGCCGGGGGAGCAGTACTTC. This codes for CASSSWFGPGEQYF.

Comment on this clone: In the same sample, other DNA sequences code for this CDR3. V gene TRBV11-2 combines with J gene TRBJ2-7; either TRBD1 or TRBD2 may fit D (7 bases each). V dropped 5 bases and J dropped 5 bases, with 19 bases sitting between them. CDR3 length: 15 residues. CDR1 SGHAT and CDR2 FQNNGV come from the germline V gene. CDR3 DNA: TGTGCCAGCAGCCTAGGGGGCGGGGGACCTGACGAGCAGTACTTC. Residues: CASSLGGGGPDEQYF.

V and J are TRBV12-5 and TRBJ2-7; D possibly corresponds to TRBD1 (5 bases). The germline gives CDR1 LGHNT, CDR2 FRNRAP. This CDR3 has 13 amino acids. With 1 base removed from V and 3 bases from J, the gap between germline ends came to 7 bases. The CDR3 DNA is TGTGCTAGTGGTTTGGATGACAGCTACGAGCAGTACTTC. Residues: CASGLDDSYEQYF.

This CDR3 reads CASSLRDKGAEAFF. Here the CDR3 DNA reads TGTGCCAGCAGCCTACGGGACAAGGGAGCTGAAGCTTTCTTT. V and J are TRBV7-9 and TRBJ1-1, with D perhaps matching TRBD1 (6 bases). V lost 5 bases to trimming and J lost 6 bases, with 16 bases between them. The CDR3 sequence is 14 residues long. Germline V gene lookup returns CDR1 SEHNR and CDR2 FQNEAQ (reference sequence).

CDR3 coding DNA: TGCGCCAGCAGCCAAGACCCTAGCGGGCTCCTTTACGAGCAGTACTTC. This sequence encodes CASSQDPSGLLYEQYF. V gene TRBV4-1 combines with J gene TRBJ2-7; TRBD2 agrees at 8 bases. Germline V gene data show CDR1 as MGHRA and CDR2 as YSYEKL. The CDR3 is 16 residues long. With 0 bases clipped from V and 4 bases from J, the junction kept 8 bases outside the gene matches.

The CDR3, as DNA: TGTGCCGTTGGCCGGGGTGTAGACACCGGGGAGCTGTTTTTT. Translating gives CAVGRGVDTGELFF. This rearrangement joins TRBV6-5 to TRBJ2-2; maybe TRBD2 (5 bases). The V and J ends lost 11 bases and 3 bases respectively, with 16 bases between them. The CDR3 is 14 residues long. From germline, CDR1 is MNHEY and CDR2 SVGAGI.

The chain employs TRBV30 and TRBJ2-7, with D perhaps TRBD2 (5 bases). V was clipped by 0 bases and J by 5 bases, with 8 bases between them. This CDR3 has 12 amino acids. Germline V lookup: CDR1 GTSNPN, CDR2 SVGIG (reference sequence). The CDR3 coding sequence is TGTGCCTGGAGTGTAACCGGGAACGAGCAGTACTTC. Translated, it gives CAWSVTGNEQYF.

This rearrangement joins TRBV7-9 to TRBJ2-1; 8 bases are shared with TRBD1. This CDR3 has 14 amino acids. The V and J ends lost 3 bases and 8 bases, in that order; junction bases with no gene match: 6. Looked up from germline, CDR1 is SEHNR and CDR2 is FQNEAQ (reference sequence). The CDR3 protein is CASSLVQGVYEQFF. DNA of the CDR3: TGTGCCAGCAGCTTGGTACAGGGGGTCTATGAGCAGTTCTTC.

This chain links TRBV25-1 with TRBJ1-2; TRBD1 might be the D (6 bases). Germline CDR1 MGHDK, CDR2 SYGVNS. This CDR3 comprises 14 residues. The V end lost 5 bases, the J end lost 4 bases, and 14 bases lay between the germline ends. The CDR3 region is CASSSRQVSYGYTF. DNA for the CDR3: TGTGCCAGCAGTAGTCGACAGGTTTCCTATGGCTACACCTTC.

The CDR3 is CASSRGRQGDYGYTF. The CDR3 DNA follows: TGTGCCAGCAGCCGAGGACGACAAGGGGACTATGGCTACACCTTC. The chain joins TRBV7-9 to TRBJ1-2; perhaps TRBD1 as D (5 bases). V was cut by 5 bases and J by 3 bases, with 16 bases left in between. CDR1 is SEHNR, CDR2 FQNEAQ, per germline (reference sequence). CDR3 length: 15 residues.

J is TRBJ2-7 and V is TRBV7-8; 9 nucleotides agree with TRBD2. Germline CDR1 and CDR2: SGHVS and FQNEAQ. With 7 bases clipped from V and 7 bases from J, the junction kept 14 bases outside the gene matches. This CDR3 contains 15 residues. The CDR3 sequence is CASIKLAGSSGEQYF. The DNA of the CDR3 is TGTGCCAGCATCAAACTAGCGGGTTCGTCGGGTGAGCAGTACTTC.

V usage is TRBV9 and J usage is TRBJ2-1; 9 bases align to TRBD2. The length of the CDR3 is 15 residues. Germline values: CDR1 SGDLS, CDR2 YYNGEE. Germline trimming cut 6 bases from V and 10 bases from J; bases unmatched to any gene: 14. The chain's CDR3 is CASKTVAGAPGEQFF. In DNA, the CDR3 is TGTGCCAGCAAGACGGTAGCGGGGGCCCCCGGGGAGCAGTTCTTC.

The chain links TRBV21-1 to TRBJ2-7; TRBD2, as called in the table, went unchecked against the DNA. TRBV21-1 is classified as a pseudogene. This CDR3 has 16 residues. The CDR3 DNA reads TGTGCCAGCAGCACGGCTGGACGCGGGAGATCCTACGAGCAGTACTTC. It is translated as CASSTAGRGRSYEQYF.